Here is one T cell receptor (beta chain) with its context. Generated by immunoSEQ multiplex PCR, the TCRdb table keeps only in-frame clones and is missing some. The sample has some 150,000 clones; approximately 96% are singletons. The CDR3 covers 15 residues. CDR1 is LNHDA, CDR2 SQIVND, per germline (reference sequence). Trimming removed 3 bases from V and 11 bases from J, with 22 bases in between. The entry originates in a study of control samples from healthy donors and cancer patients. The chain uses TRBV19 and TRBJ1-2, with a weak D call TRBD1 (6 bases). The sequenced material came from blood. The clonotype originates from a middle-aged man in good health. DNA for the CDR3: TGTGCCAGTAGTATTGGAACAGCCGGGGCGCAGGGGTACACCTTC. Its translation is CASSIGTAGAQGYTF.